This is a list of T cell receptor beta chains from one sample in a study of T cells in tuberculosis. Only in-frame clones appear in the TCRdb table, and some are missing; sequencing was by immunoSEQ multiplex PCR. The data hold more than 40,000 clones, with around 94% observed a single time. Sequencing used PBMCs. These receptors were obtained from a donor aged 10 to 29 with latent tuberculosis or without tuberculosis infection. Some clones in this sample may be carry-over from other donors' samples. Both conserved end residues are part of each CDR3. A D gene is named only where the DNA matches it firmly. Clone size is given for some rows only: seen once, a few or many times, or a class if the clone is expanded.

CDR3nt: TGTGCCAGCAGCGTGGAACCGGGACAGGGACCCTACGAGCAGTACTTC
CDR3aa: CASSVEPGQGPYEQYF
d_gene: TRBD1
len: 16
j_gene: TRBJ2-7
v_gene: TRBV9
abundance: .

CDR3nt: TGTGCCACCAGCAGAGATCTGAGCGGGGTCTACAATGAGCAGTTCTTC
CDR3aa: CATSRDLSGVYNEQFF
d_gene: TRBD2
len: 16
j_gene: TRBJ2-1
v_gene: TRBV15
abundance: .

CDR3nt: TGCGCCAGCAGCCAAGCTCCGGGACAGGGGGGCGAGCAGTACTTC
CDR3aa: CASSQAPGQGGEQYF
d_gene: TRBD1
len: 15
j_gene: TRBJ2-7
v_gene: TRBV4-1
abundance: .

CDR3nt: TGTGCCAGCAGCTTGGGGCATAACACCGGGGAGCTGTTTTTT
CDR3aa: CASSLGHNTGELFF
d_gene: .
len: 14
j_gene: TRBJ2-2
v_gene: TRBV7-3
abundance: few

CDR3nt: TGCGCCAGCAGCTCGGGACAGGGCTCCGAAAAACTGTTTTTT
CDR3aa: CASSSGQGSEKLFF
d_gene: TRBD1
len: 14
j_gene: TRBJ1-4
v_gene: TRBV5-1
abundance: .

CDR3nt: TGTGCCAGCAGCTCGGGACAGGGGAGCACAGATACGCAGTATTTT
CDR3aa: CASSSGQGSTDTQYF
d_gene: TRBD1
len: 15
j_gene: TRBJ2-3
v_gene: TRBV7-2
abundance: .

CDR3nt: TGTGCCAGCTCACCCCAGGAAGCTAACTATGGCTACACCTTC
CDR3aa: CASSPQEANYGYTF
d_gene: .
len: 14
j_gene: TRBJ1-2
v_gene: TRBV18
abundance: once

CDR3nt: TGTGCCAGCAGCCAAGAAGTGACTTCAGTGAGCGAGCAGTTCTTC
CDR3aa: CASSQEVTSVSEQFF
d_gene: .
len: 15
j_gene: TRBJ2-1
v_gene: TRBV4-2
abundance: .

CDR3nt: TGTGCCACCAGCAGAGCGTGGGAGGTTAGGGGCTCCCCTGCAACTAATGAAAAACTGTTTTTT
CDR3aa: CATSRAWEVRGSPATNEKLFF
d_gene: .
len: 21
j_gene: TRBJ1-4
v_gene: TRBV15
abundance: .

CDR3nt: TGTGCCAGTAGTCCTTCACAGGGGTCCTACAATGAGCAGTTCTTC
CDR3aa: CASSPSQGSYNEQFF
d_gene: TRBD1
len: 15
j_gene: TRBJ2-1
v_gene: TRBV19
abundance: few

CDR3nt: TGCAGCGCGACGACAGGGGGGCTAGGTGAAGCTTTCTTT
CDR3aa: CSATTGGLGEAFF
d_gene: TRBD1
len: 13
j_gene: TRBJ1-1
v_gene: TRBV29-1
abundance: .

CDR3nt: TGTGCCAGCAGTTACTCGCGGGGATATGGCTACACCTTC
CDR3aa: CASSYSRGYGYTF
d_gene: .
len: 13
j_gene: TRBJ1-2
v_gene: TRBV6-5
abundance: .

CDR3nt: TGCGCCAGCAGCCAAGGAAGCCCAGGGGCAAGCGGTGAGCAGTACTTC
CDR3aa: CASSQGSPGASGEQYF
d_gene: .
len: 16
j_gene: TRBJ2-7
v_gene: TRBV4-3
abundance: .

CDR3nt: TGTGCCAGCTGGGGCAGAAACTATGGCTACACCTTC
CDR3aa: CASWGRNYGYTF
d_gene: .
len: 12
j_gene: TRBJ1-2
v_gene: TRBV28
abundance: .

CDR3nt: TGTGCCAGCAGTGGACAGAGTGGCACAGATACGCAGTATTTT
CDR3aa: CASSGQSGTDTQYF
d_gene: .
len: 14
j_gene: TRBJ2-3
v_gene: TRBV2
abundance: .

CDR3nt: TGTGCCAGCAGCGTAGGTCTTAGCACAGATACGCAGTATTTT
CDR3aa: CASSVGLSTDTQYF
d_gene: .
len: 14
j_gene: TRBJ2-3
v_gene: TRBV9
abundance: .

CDR3nt: TGTGCCAGCAGTTTATTAAACTTCAACACGGGGAACACTGAAGCTTTCTTT
CDR3aa: CASSLLNFNTGNTEAFF
d_gene: .
len: 17
j_gene: TRBJ1-1
v_gene: TRBV28
abundance: .

CDR3nt: TGCAGCGTCTCGGCAGGGTACTCCTACGAGCAGTACTTC
CDR3aa: CSVSAGYSYEQYF
d_gene: .
len: 13
j_gene: TRBJ2-7
v_gene: TRBV29-1
abundance: .

CDR3nt: TGTGCCATCAGTGAGGGGCCGAACTACGAGCAGTACTTC
CDR3aa: CAISEGPNYEQYF
d_gene: .
len: 13
j_gene: TRBJ2-7
v_gene: TRBV10-3
abundance: .

CDR3nt: TGTGCCAGCAGTTTGGGCGTATTCGGGAAGTACGAGCAGTACTTC
CDR3aa: CASSLGVFGKYEQYF
d_gene: .
len: 15
j_gene: TRBJ2-7
v_gene: TRBV28
abundance: .

CDR3nt: TGTGCCAGCACTTTTACAGGCCCAGGGACCCAGTACTTC
CDR3aa: CASTFTGPGTQYF
d_gene: .
len: 13
j_gene: TRBJ2-5
v_gene: TRBV6-1
abundance: .

CDR3nt: TGTGCCAGCAGCCCCGGACTAGGGCAAGAGACCCAGTACTTC
CDR3aa: CASSPGLGQETQYF
d_gene: TRBD2
len: 14
j_gene: TRBJ2-5
v_gene: TRBV9
abundance: .

CDR3nt: TGTGCCAGCAGCGTATCGGACACCCCGATGGACACTGAAGCTTTCTTT
CDR3aa: CASSVSDTPMDTEAFF
d_gene: .
len: 16
j_gene: TRBJ1-1
v_gene: TRBV9
abundance: .

CDR3nt: TGTGCCAGCAGCTTGGAGCGTTGGACAGGCGCCAGCTCTGGAAACACCATATATTTT
CDR3aa: CASSLERWTGASSGNTIYF
d_gene: TRBD1
len: 19
j_gene: TRBJ1-3
v_gene: TRBV5-5
abundance: .

CDR3nt: TGTGCCAGCAGTTACTCATCCGGGGCCGGGGAGCTGTTTTTT
CDR3aa: CASSYSSGAGELFF
d_gene: .
len: 14
j_gene: TRBJ2-2
v_gene: TRBV6-5
abundance: .

CDR3nt: TGTGCCAGCAGCCCTTCCGGGACATTGGAGACCCAGTACTTC
CDR3aa: CASSPSGTLETQYF
d_gene: .
len: 14
j_gene: TRBJ2-5
v_gene: TRBV9
abundance: .

CDR3nt: TGTGCCAGCTCACCTGGGGGGGGCCGAGAGACCCAGTACTTC
CDR3aa: CASSPGGGRETQYF
d_gene: .
len: 14
j_gene: TRBJ2-5
v_gene: TRBV18
abundance: .

CDR3nt: TGCGCCAGCAGCCAAGTTGAGGGGGCGAACACTGAAGCTTTCTTT
CDR3aa: CASSQVEGANTEAFF
d_gene: TRBD1
len: 15
j_gene: TRBJ1-1
v_gene: TRBV4-1
abundance: .

CDR3nt: TGTGCCAGCAGCGTCGAGAATAGGGGCGCAGATACGCAGTATTTT
CDR3aa: CASSVENRGADTQYF
d_gene: .
len: 15
j_gene: TRBJ2-3
v_gene: TRBV9
abundance: .

CDR3nt: TGTGCCAGCAGCTTAGCGACAGGGGGTACAGATACGCAGTATTTT
CDR3aa: CASSLATGGTDTQYF
d_gene: TRBD1
len: 15
j_gene: TRBJ2-3
v_gene: TRBV7-2
abundance: .

CDR3nt: TGTGCCAGCAGCGGAGGGACGGGGGACCAAACAAGCCTCTTCTACGAGCAGTACTTC
CDR3aa: CASSGGTGDQTSLFYEQYF
d_gene: .
len: 19
j_gene: TRBJ2-7
v_gene: TRBV9
abundance: once

CDR3nt: TGTGCCAGCAGCCGGCAGGGGTCCACCGGGGAGCTGTTTTTT
CDR3aa: CASSRQGSTGELFF
d_gene: .
len: 14
j_gene: TRBJ2-2
v_gene: TRBV13
abundance: .

CDR3nt: TGTGCCAGCAGTTACGACAGGGGCGGCACTGAAGCTTTCTTT
CDR3aa: CASSYDRGGTEAFF
d_gene: TRBD1
len: 14
j_gene: TRBJ1-1
v_gene: TRBV6-5
abundance: .

CDR3nt: TGTGCCACCAGCAGAAACTTTAATGAAAAACTGTTTTTT
CDR3aa: CATSRNFNEKLFF
d_gene: .
len: 13
j_gene: TRBJ1-4
v_gene: TRBV15
abundance: .

CDR3nt: TGTGCCAGCCGGGACAGTTATAATGAAAAACTGTTTTTT
CDR3aa: CASRDSYNEKLFF
d_gene: TRBD1
len: 13
j_gene: TRBJ1-4
v_gene: TRBV2
abundance: .

CDR3nt: TGTGCCAGCAGGAGGGGACTAGCGGATTACGAGCAGTACTTC
CDR3aa: CASRRGLADYEQYF
d_gene: TRBD2
len: 14
j_gene: TRBJ2-7
v_gene: TRBV6-5
abundance: few

CDR3nt: TGTGCCAGCTCATCACCCAGGGGGGAGACAGGGCTCCAAGAGACCCAGTACTTC
CDR3aa: CASSSPRGETGLQETQYF
d_gene: .
len: 18
j_gene: TRBJ2-5
v_gene: TRBV18
abundance: .

CDR3nt: TGCGCCAGCAGCTCCGAAAAACAGGGGGGAAAACTGTTTTTT
CDR3aa: CASSSEKQGGKLFF
d_gene: TRBD1
len: 14
j_gene: TRBJ1-4
v_gene: TRBV4-1
abundance: .

CDR3nt: TGTGCCAGCAGGGAGACAGCTAACTATGGCTACACCTTC
CDR3aa: CASRETANYGYTF
d_gene: .
len: 13
j_gene: TRBJ1-2
v_gene: TRBV25-1
abundance: .

CDR3nt: TGTGCCAGCGGCGCGGGACGGTTGAACACTGAAGCTTTCTTT
CDR3aa: CASGAGRLNTEAFF
d_gene: .
len: 14
j_gene: TRBJ1-1
v_gene: TRBV6-5
abundance: .

CDR3nt: TGTGCCAGCAGCCCACTAATCCTGAGGGTCACAGATACGCAGTATTTT
CDR3aa: CASSPLILRVTDTQYF
d_gene: .
len: 16
j_gene: TRBJ2-3
v_gene: TRBV5-8
abundance: .

CDR3nt: TGCAGCGTTGAAGATTCGGGGTACACTGAAGCTTTCTTT
CDR3aa: CSVEDSGYTEAFF
d_gene: .
len: 13
j_gene: TRBJ1-1
v_gene: TRBV29-1
abundance: .

CDR3nt: TGTGCCAGCAGCCAATCCCGGTATAGCTACACCTTC
CDR3aa: CASSQSRYSYTF
d_gene: .
len: 12
j_gene: TRBJ1-2
v_gene: TRBV14
abundance: few

CDR3nt: TGTGCCAGCAGCCAAGACAGGGGACAAGAGACCCAGTACTTC
CDR3aa: CASSQDRGQETQYF
d_gene: .
len: 14
j_gene: TRBJ2-5
v_gene: TRBV4-2
abundance: .

CDR3nt: TGCGCCAGCAGTGAGTACAGCGGGAGGGCCTACAATGAGCAGTTCTTC
CDR3aa: CASSEYSGRAYNEQFF
d_gene: TRBD2
len: 16
j_gene: TRBJ2-1
v_gene: TRBV10-1
abundance: .

CDR3nt: TGTGCCAGTAGTACTAGCGGGAGTGGGGGAGAGACCCAGTACTTC
CDR3aa: CASSTSGSGGETQYF
d_gene: TRBD2
len: 15
j_gene: TRBJ2-5
v_gene: TRBV19
abundance: .